This T cell receptor beta chain was captured in a study of blood T cell repertoires in COVID-19. Study-wide background: Donors in the United States, Italy and Spain gave samples during acute or convalescent COVID-19. Nucleic acid was either cDNA or gDNA, and it came from T cells, B-cell-depleted T cells, or PBMCs.

The CDR3 length is 16 residues. Per the germline V gene, CDR1 is SGHRS and CDR2 is YFSETQ. V shed 4 bases and J shed 3 bases, with 18 bases lying between them. In the original processing: Reference gene primer amplification in the assay estimated nucleated cell counts. The protocol was immunoSEQ multiplex PCR, while the TCRdb copy is restricted to in-frame clones and leaves out a portion. V and J calls and clone size are copied from that table; D and trimming were computed from the DNA. The data contain about 100,000 clones, approximately 84% of them singletons. The receptor's source is a man aged 30 to 39 in a cohort sampled during active COVID-19. The specimen sequenced was peripheral blood. The chain employs TRBV5-1 and TRBJ2-3; TRBD1 is a possible D gene (8 bases). The CDR3 DNA is TGCGCCAGCAGCCAGGACGGACAGGGAGGGACAGATACGCAGTATTTT. It translates to CASSQDGQGGTDTQYF.